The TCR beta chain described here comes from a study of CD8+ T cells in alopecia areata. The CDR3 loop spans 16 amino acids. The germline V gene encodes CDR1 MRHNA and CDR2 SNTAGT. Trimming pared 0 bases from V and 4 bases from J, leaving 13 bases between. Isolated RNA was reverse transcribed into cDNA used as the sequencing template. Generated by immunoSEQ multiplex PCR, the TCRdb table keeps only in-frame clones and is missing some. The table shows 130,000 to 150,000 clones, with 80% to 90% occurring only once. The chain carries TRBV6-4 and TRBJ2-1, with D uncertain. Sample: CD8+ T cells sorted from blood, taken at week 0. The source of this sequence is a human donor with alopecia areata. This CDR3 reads CASSDSLGDTYNEQFF. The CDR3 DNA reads TGTGCCAGCAGTGACTCGTTAGGTGACACGTACAATGAGCAGTTCTTC.